The clone carrying this T cell receptor (beta chain) has at least ten counts. Its antigen is still unknown. The sample originates from a study of early T cells in non-severe SARS-CoV-2 infection. Individual cDNA molecules received unique molecular identifiers during library preparation. TCRdb called the 5' RACE reads again in MiXCR, with one record for every CDR3 protein. This table holds some 26,000 distinct CDR3 sequences, more than 4.5% found once. The CDR3 loop spans 13 amino acids. Germline V gene lookup returns CDR1 SQVTM and CDR2 ANQGSEA. V shed 7 bases and J shed 0 bases, with 12 bases lying between them. Study-wide results and caveats: Lookups in VDJdb leaned toward anti-spike CD8 responses and missed private and CD4 specificities.

The chain uses TRBV29-1 and TRBJ1-1, with D possibly matching TRBD1 (6 bases). This TCR derives from an adult who was a healthcare worker with PCR-confirmed SARS-CoV-2 infection or an uninfected control (not recorded which). The material sequenced was whole blood. The CDR3 region has the DNA TGCAGCGCCCGGACAGCTATGAACACTGAAGCTTTCTTT. It yields the protein CSARTAMNTEAFF.